The 10 T cell receptor beta chains listed next were all sequenced from one sample in a study of identical twins. In TCRdb, the 5' RACE reads were re-called with MiXCR into one record per CDR3 protein. The data hold fewer than 900,000 distinct CDR3 sequences, with 15% to 20% observed a single time. These records were also assigned to another study, of T cells expressing NK-cell markers.

Input material: PBMCs. These receptor sequences come from a woman between 18 and 29 years old in good health.

This clonotype was picked up many times. Compared with germline, one end of the junction differs, possibly owing to a read error. The chain couples TRBV5-1 to TRBJ2-7; 8 nucleotides line up with TRBD2. The CDR3 is 14 residues long. CDR1 is SGHRS, CDR2 YFSETQ, per germline. The CDR3 spells CASSFGGGTYEQYF. The CDR3 DNA sequence: TGTGCCAGCAGCTTCGGCGGGGGGACCTACGAGCAGTACTTC.

This clonotype was observed a few times. The chain carries TRBV7-9 and TRBJ2-2, with 8 bases aligning to TRBD1. V gave up 5 bases and J gave up 0 bases; unmatched junction bases: 5. The germline gives CDR1 SEHNR, CDR2 FQNEAQ (reference sequence). This CDR3 region has 16 residues. The CDR3, as DNA: TGTGCCAGCAGCAACCGACAGGGGACGAACACCGGGGAGCTGTTTTTT. Its protein product is CASSNRQGTNTGELFF.

The rearrangement links TRBV20-1 to TRBJ2-5; TRBD2 matches at 7 bases. Per the germline V gene, CDR1 is DFQATT and CDR2 is SNEGSKA (reference sequence). The CDR3 has 15 residues. Trimming took 1 base from V and 1 from J; bases not matched to a gene: 6. As DNA, the CDR3 is TGCAGTGCTAGAGGGGCTAGCGGTATCCAAGAGACCCAGTACTTC. It yields the protein CSARGASGIQETQYF.

The chain joins TRBV5-1 to TRBJ2-7; 9 bases are a match to TRBD2. The CDR3 spans 17 residues. V shed 4 bases, J shed 5 bases, and the junction held 16 bases outside the gene matches. Looked up from germline, CDR1 is SGHRS and CDR2 is YFSETQ. CDR3 residues: CASSPGGSGRNEDEQYF. The DNA of the CDR3 is TGCGCCAGCAGCCCGGGGGGTAGCGGGAGAAATGAGGACGAGCAGTACTTC. The variable domain in full, completed from reference TRBV5-1 and TRBJ2-7, reads KAGVTQTPRYLIKTRGQQVTLSCSPISGHRSVSWYQQTPGQGLQFLFEYFSETQRNKGNFPGRFSGRQFSNSRSEMNVSTLELGDSALYLCASSPGGSGRNEDEQYFGPGTRLTVT.

J is TRBJ2-3 and V is TRBV12-5, with TRBD1 matching over 9 bases. The trim removed 5 bases at V and 5 bases at J, leaving 11 bases unmatched. The CDR3 is made up of 16 amino acids. Germline assignment: CDR1 LGHNT and CDR2 FRNRAP. The CDR3 protein is CASGTPQTGGKDTQYF. CDR3 sequence (DNA): TGTGCTAGTGGTACCCCCCAGACAGGGGGTAAAGATACGCAGTATTTT.

The chain carries TRBV6-5 and TRBJ1-2; 9 bases are a match to TRBD1. This CDR3 spans 15 amino acids. In germline, CDR1 is MNHEY, CDR2 SVGAGI. V gave up 0 bases and J gave up 6 bases; unmatched junction bases: 5. CDR3 DNA: TGTGCCAGCAGTTACTCGGGACAGGGAATCCATGGCTACACCTTC. Amino acid sequence: CASSYSGQGIHGYTF.

This chain uses TRBV27 with TRBJ2-3; possible D gene TRBD1, 6 bases. The germline V and J ends were trimmed by 8 bases and 6 bases, with 15 bases remaining between them. The CDR3 length is 13 residues. Germline V gene sequence: CDR1 MNHEY, CDR2 SMNVEV (reference sequence). The CDR3 spells CASGGLMVDTQYF. For the CDR3, the DNA is TGTGCCAGCGGGGGCCTGATGGTGGATACGCAGTATTTT.

This clonotype appeared many times. This chain links TRBV7-8 with TRBJ2-3; D remains unclear. CDR1 SGHVS and CDR2 FQNEAQ come from the germline V gene. V gave up 4 bases and J gave up 3 bases, with 5 bases separating them. CDR3 length: 12 amino acids. CDR3 residues: CASSSQTDTQYF. In DNA form, the CDR3 reads TGTGCCAGCAGCTCCCAGACAGATACGCAGTATTTT.

The chain links TRBV6-2 or TRBV6-3 to TRBJ2-4; 7 bases fit TRBD1. Trimming at V came to 11 bases and at J to 0 bases, leaving 13 bases not matched to a gene. The CDR3 totals 16 residues. Germline CDR1 reads MNHEY; CDR2 reads SVGEGT. In nucleotides, the CDR3 is TGTGCCGGCACCGCGGACAGGCTGGCAGCCAAAAACATTCAGTACTTC. It is translated as CAGTADRLAAKNIQYF.

This clonotype was counted ten times or more. V is TRBV29-1 and J is TRBJ2-7; D unclear. The ends were cut back, 6 bases at V and 0 bases at J, with 9 bases in the middle. This CDR3 spans 12 amino acids. Germline CDR1 and CDR2: SQVTM and ANQGSEA. The CDR3 is CSVVAHSYEQYF. Written as DNA, the CDR3 is TGCAGCGTGGTGGCTCACTCCTACGAGCAGTACTTC.